Reported below is one TCR beta chain. Its matching antigen is unknown. TCRdb redid the calling of the reads with MiXCR, one entry per CDR3 protein. Of approximately 730,000 distinct CDR3 sequences in the sample, around a third are singletons; the top ten hold about 18%. Germline CDR1 KGHSH, CDR2 LQKENI. This CDR3 spans 13 amino acids. V lost 0 bases to trimming and J lost 1 base, with 3 bases between them. These data originate in a study of T cell repertoires in cytomegalovirus infection. The sample here was cultured PBMCs, taken from culture after CMV antigen stimulation. This clonotype was sampled from a human donor in good health (CMV status not recorded). Some clones in this sample may be carry-over from other donors' samples. The chain joins TRBV18 to TRBJ1-1; no reliable D call. CDR3 sequence: CASSPPANTEAFF. The CDR3 DNA sequence: TGTGCCAGCTCACCACCTGCGAACACTGAAGCTTTCTTT.